This T cell receptor beta chain was observed in a study of cytomegalovirus exposure and HLA in healthy donors (dated by TCRdb to the late 2010s). Regarding the complete study: According to an earlier analysis of several hundred of the donors, 150 million to 200 million T cells yielded 120 million or so unique TCR beta sequences and 250 to 350 Gb of sequence data. In a later genetic analysis, genome-wide SNP genotypes for about 55% of the roughly 700 donors were used, and that subset was treated as a discovery cohort. Alongside the repertoire data, information on donor age, sex, ethnicity and CMV serostatus was compiled. In addition to the first cohort of several hundred subjects, a separate validation cohort of approximately 130 different subjects was used. Rather than drawing on any new phenotypic data, the later analysis identified candidate immune exposures from TCR beta sequences and the way those sequences occurred across donors. The genetic ancestry cluster associated with self-reported Caucasian donors included roughly 84% of the 350 to 500 genotyped donors. Across about 380 genotyped donors of the cohort, an average of about 200,000 unique TCR beta nucleotide sequences per donor were sequenced, and roughly 20% of those sequences were non-productive. All discovery cohort repertoires had been generated on a single sequencing platform. Typing coverage varied by locus: roughly 620-640 donors for A, B, C, DRB1 and DQB1; approximately 500 for DQA1; around 610 for DPA1; around 450 for DPB1. An early release that covered 640 HLA-typed donors contained around 300 gigabases of sequencing data and 80 million or so unique TCR sequences. Four or five DR-DQ haplotypes were handled as single units for association and clustering, since linkage in the cohort was strong. The study was designed to test whether signatures of past pathogen exposure could be identified by cataloging public T cell receptors. Both class I and class II loci were covered by HLA typing, at four-digit resolution. To study patterns of TCR occurrence, a later analysis re-analyzed previously published TCR beta repertoires from 600 to 750 donors and added high-resolution HLA genotyping. The T cell repertoires of 666 subjects were profiled by immunosequencing and related to cytomegalovirus serostatus. The study combined high-throughput TCR immunosequencing, statistical association of individual TCRs with disease status, and machine learning to predict cytomegalovirus infection status. To decide whether each TCR beta V gene segment behaved as functional or pseudogenic, an earlier analysis of some 580 of the donors relied on high-throughput TCR beta sequencing. Study-level results and caveats: Because counts were too low, more than 15 rarely observed V segments, including chromosome 9 orphons, were excluded from the earlier analysis of 587 of the donors. In a later analysis, several top co-occurrence clusters were reported to appear linked to parvovirus B19, influenza, CMV and Epstein-Barr virus. Roughly uniform sequencing depth across donors was assumed in presence/absence analyses, although this assumption may not hold. The study listed 170 or so TCR beta chains as associated with cytomegalovirus. This cohort had only TCR beta chains sequenced, and the lack of alpha or paired-chain data limited which features could be detected. Most TCR sequences were observed very rarely across donors, whereas some public TCRs were present in many individuals. In a later analysis, most CMV-associated TCR beta chains were found to appear HLA-restricted, with HLA associations seemingly driven largely by CMV exposure. According to a later analysis, TCR association rates differed among HLA loci, with DRB1 alleles showing the most associated TCRs and HLA-C alleles showing the fewest. A further reported finding was that TCR beta sequences accurately predicted the HLA-A and HLA-B alleles for most subjects in the first cohort. Three of the identified cytomegalovirus-associated TCR beta chains were confirmed in vitro to be specific for cytomegalovirus antigens. Compared with equally common non-associated chains, HLA-associated TCR beta chains in a later analysis were more clonally expanded and had lower generation probabilities. Compared with the roughly 700-donor mean, donors in an Asian-associated ancestry cluster had fewer N-insertions in productive TCRs, according to a later genetic analysis. Broadly in line with IMGT annotations, most TCR beta V segments showed up in productive rearrangements about 87% or about 30% of the time in an earlier analysis of approximately 640 of the donors. HLA typing was unavailable for some donors at each locus, so association tests used only the typed subset. It was suggested by the authors that the approach could potentially be generalized to other disease states and immunological phenotypes. When HLA alleles, especially DR and DQ, strongly co-occurred, TCR associations were difficult to assign to individual alleles. Cytomegalovirus status was reported to be diagnosed by the classifier with high specificity and sensitivity in both the original and validation cohorts. A later analysis associated about 17,000 TCR beta sequences with specific HLA alleles at a false discovery rate of 0.05. A cluster of highly shared sequence variants was judged likely to represent a technical artifact of the sequencing pipeline. The only immune exposure information available for the cohort was CMV serostatus. Linkage disequilibrium might explain the correlated functional status among segregating V segments, but an unknown experimental factor could not be excluded. A later genetic analysis associated a missense DCLRE1C variant with V-gene and J-gene trimming of TCR beta chains, and an independent cohort replicated the association. Some IMGT-functional V segments, including TRBV6-2 and TRBV6-3, could not be told apart with the 87-base-pair reads, so those segments were excluded.

For this clone: No antigen is known for it. No base quality information exists; no much larger clone differs at one position.

The library was generated by the immunoSEQ multiplex PCR assay. A mixture of 60 forward primers for TCR Vbeta segments and 13 reverse primers for TCR Jbeta segments was used in the multiplex PCR. The CDR3 region of rearranged TCR beta genes was amplified from genomic DNA by a multiplex PCR assay. The Illumina HiSeq System was used to sequence the amplified TCR beta libraries as 87-base-pair reads. The original methods were these. Across the 666 repertoires, a later analysis counted roughly 84 million unique TCR beta chains, 9.5 million to 12 million of which were shared by at least two donors. To remove PCR and sequencing errors, raw reads were error-corrected and collapsed into unique sequences using a nearest-neighbor algorithm that merged closely related sequences. CDR3 sequences were aligned to IMGT reference sequences to assign V, D and J gene segments. For a sequence to be retained, at least a six-nucleotide match to both a V gene segment and a J gene segment was required. A rearrangement counted as productive if the CDR3 had no stop codons and remained in frame with V and J, and every other rearrangement counted as non-productive. Following IMGT convention, CDR3 was defined as the stretch from the second conserved V-encoded cysteine up to the conserved J-encoded phenylalanine. Sequences without an unambiguous match to a single V gene segment were excluded from the earlier analysis of 587 of the donors. An earlier analysis of almost 600 of the donors classified V segments as functional when productive rearrangements were above 56.7% and as segregating when the standard deviation between donors was above 5%. A statistical classification framework was built for diagnosing cytomegalovirus status from the catalog of TCR beta chain sequences. In a later analysis, V and J genes were assigned by comparing TCR nucleotide sequences against IMGT/GENE-DB human TR gene sequences. Using the TCRdist pipeline, a later analysis assigned CDR3 sequences along with most-parsimonious VDJ recombination scenarios. A later analysis defined each TCR beta chain by its CDR3 amino acid sequence plus V-gene family, and excluded reads lacking a unique V-gene family. A later analysis removed several hundred highly shared, low-generation-probability nucleotide sequences to deal with suspected cross-contamination and a sequencing artifact. In a later analysis, a clonal expansion index was calculated for each public chain from normalized within-repertoire ranks of inferred template counts. In a later analysis, generation probabilities were computed using a VDJ recombination model fitted to out-of-frame rearrangements, and the results were checked against IGoR. In a later analysis, hypergeometric tests were used to score TCR-TCR, TCR-HLA and TCR-CMV co-occurrence, with a repertoire-size bias correction applied to TCR pairs. In a later analysis, false discovery rates were estimated by permuting HLA or CMV assignments 20 times. In a later analysis, co-occurring TCRs were grouped using DBSCAN, with TCRdist sequence similarity added in when clustering inside HLA-allele-positive subsets. Repertoires with fewer than 30,000 or more than 120,000 public chains were left out of co-occurrence clustering, as were roughly five repertoires with anomalous nucleotide sharing. Entries here come from immuneACCESS through TCRdb and include only in-frame sequences with V and J called. Some clones fail to appear in such tables; in the studies checked, an unresolved V gene covers under half of the shortfall, and the cause of the remainder is unknown. V, J and clone size derive from that table, while D and trimming were established from the DNA sequence. The sample data list approximately 120,000 clones, and roughly a tenth of these were observed just once. In total, the top ten clones hold 4% to 5% of the sample.

Including cysteine and phenylalanine, the CDR3 has 13 amino acids. Only CDR3 DNA is held: 39 bases, read in frame from base 1. Here V drops 0 bases and J drops 8 bases, and the junction holds 2 bases not matched to any gene. CDR1 SGHRS and CDR2 YFSETQ are derived from the germline V gene. The cohort was made up of hundreds of healthy bone marrow donors. At the time of sampling, every cohort member was nominally healthy, though immune exposures that went unrecorded were likely present. The donor was CMV seropositive and was included in the group of approximately 310 seropositive cohort members. Every donor gave a peripheral blood sample, and the peripheral blood mononuclear cells from that sample were used for TCR beta sequencing. Genomic DNA extraction from the blood cell samples was performed with the Qiagen DNeasy Blood Extraction Kit.

Rearrangement joined TRBV5-1 to TRBJ2-1; 7 central nucleotides agree with TRBD2. The origin of this receptor is a woman under 30 in good health and CMV-seropositive. Sequenced sample: PBMCs. The CDR3 corresponds to CASSLVLADEQFF. The DNA sequence is as follows: TGCGCCAGCAGCTTGGTCCTAGCGGATGAGCAGTTCTTC.